The 10 T cell receptor beta chains below were found in one sample sequenced in a study of CD8+CD57+ T cells in acquired aplastic anemia. TCR beta VDJ and CDR3 profiling used genomic DNA as template. One entry per CDR3 protein results from TCRdb running MiXCR on the reads. The sample has about 220,000 distinct CDR3 sequences; 34% are singletons. Material: sorted CD4+, CD8+, or CD8+CD57+ T cells (not recorded which) from PBMCs. Receptor source: a human donor in good health, serving as a control.

The chain has TRBV10-2 and TRBJ1-2, with 8 bases that match TRBD1. The CDR3 has 14 residues. Looked up from germline, CDR1 is WSHSY and CDR2 is SAAADI. With V trimmed by 7 bases and J by 6 bases, 10 bases remained unmatched. The CDR3 protein is CASMAGDRINGYTF. DNA for the CDR3: TGCGCCAGCATGGCGGGGGACAGGATCAATGGCTACACCTTC.

This clonotype was counted ten times or more. The chain is built from TRBV7-3 and TRBJ2-6, with a possible D match to TRBD1 (6 bases). The CDR3 consists of 15 residues. Trimming took 3 bases from V and 2 from J, leaving 8 bases between them. Looked up from germline, CDR1 is SGHTA and CDR2 is FQGTGA. In DNA form, the CDR3 reads TGTGCCAGCAGCTTTACAGGGCCTGGGGCCAACGTCCTGACTTTC. Translating it yields CASSFTGPGANVLTF.

The chain has TRBV29-1 and TRBJ2-1; TRBD2 agrees at 11 bases. Per the germline V gene, CDR1 is SQVTM and CDR2 is ANQGSEA. The CDR3 consists of 14 residues. J was trimmed by 5 bases and V by 4 bases; bases with no gene match: 4. The CDR3 loop reads CSVGKTSGNNEQFF. Written as DNA, the CDR3 is TGCAGCGTTGGCAAGACTAGCGGGAACAATGAGCAGTTCTTC.

This clonotype was observed a handful of times. A much larger clone lies one base from this, so it may be a read error. The chain recombines TRBV7-3 with TRBJ1-1; no clear D gene. CDR3 length: 12 residues. Germline V gene lookup returns CDR1 SGHTA and CDR2 FQGTGA. CDR3 in amino acids: CASSFRGTGAFF. The DNA for the CDR3 is TGTGCCAGCAGCTTCCGAGGAACTGGAGCTTTCTTT.

V and J are TRBV10-1 and TRBJ2-1; 11 bases are shared with TRBD2. CDR3 length: 16 residues. Germline-derived CDR1 and CDR2 are WNHNN and SYGVQD (reference sequence). With V trimmed by 2 bases and J by 8 bases, 8 bases remained unmatched. CDR3 sequence: CASSEVPTSGSDEQFF. The CDR3 coding sequence is TGCGCCAGCAGTGAGGTCCCCACTAGCGGGAGCGATGAGCAGTTCTTC.

The chain couples TRBV29-1 to TRBJ1-1, with no clear D. This CDR3 is 13 amino acids long. CDR1 is SQVTM and CDR2 is ANQGSEA in the germline V gene. The CDR3: CSERPGYGTEAFF. CDR3 bases: TGCAGTGAACGTCCTGGGTACGGCACTGAAGCTTTCTTT.

This clonotype was detected many times. V usage is TRBV10-3 and J usage is TRBJ2-3; D may be TRBD2 (6 bases). Germline lookup yields CDR1 ENHRY and CDR2 SYGVKD. This CDR3 is built from 15 residues. Trimming took off 7 bases at V and 0 bases at J, with 14 bases between the two ends. CDR3: CAIMGGEASTDTQYF. The CDR3 nucleotides read TGTGCCATCATGGGCGGGGAGGCTAGCACAGATACGCAGTATTTT.

This chain links TRBV5-5 with TRBJ1-4, with D uncertain. Trimming took 4 bases from V and 6 from J, leaving 16 bases between them. CDR3 length: 15 amino acids. Germline CDR1 SGHKS, CDR2 YYEKEE (reference sequence). CDR3 in DNA: TGTGCCAGCAGCCCTGAAAAGGTTGGGTATGAAAAACTGTTTTTT. Translated: CASSPEKVGYEKLFF.

The chain couples TRBV4-1 to TRBJ2-7; D call uncertain. V lost 6 bases, J lost 2 bases, and 11 bases lay in between. The CDR3 contains 13 residues. Germline loops: CDR1 MGHRA, CDR2 YSYEKL. The CDR3 spells CASSQNRAYEQYF. In nucleotides, the CDR3 is TGCGCCAGCAGTCAAAATCGGGCCTACGAGCAGTACTTC.

The chain uses TRBV11-1 and TRBJ2-1, with 13 bases fitting TRBD2. J was trimmed by 2 bases and V by 1 base; bases with no gene match: 11. The CDR3 contains 20 residues. Germline V gene sequence: CDR1 SGHAT, CDR2 FQDESV (reference sequence). DNA for the CDR3: TGTGCCAGCAGCTTAGGAGGACTAGCGGGAGCCGGTATGACCTACAATGAGCAGTTCTTC. It translates to CASSLGGLAGAGMTYNEQFF.